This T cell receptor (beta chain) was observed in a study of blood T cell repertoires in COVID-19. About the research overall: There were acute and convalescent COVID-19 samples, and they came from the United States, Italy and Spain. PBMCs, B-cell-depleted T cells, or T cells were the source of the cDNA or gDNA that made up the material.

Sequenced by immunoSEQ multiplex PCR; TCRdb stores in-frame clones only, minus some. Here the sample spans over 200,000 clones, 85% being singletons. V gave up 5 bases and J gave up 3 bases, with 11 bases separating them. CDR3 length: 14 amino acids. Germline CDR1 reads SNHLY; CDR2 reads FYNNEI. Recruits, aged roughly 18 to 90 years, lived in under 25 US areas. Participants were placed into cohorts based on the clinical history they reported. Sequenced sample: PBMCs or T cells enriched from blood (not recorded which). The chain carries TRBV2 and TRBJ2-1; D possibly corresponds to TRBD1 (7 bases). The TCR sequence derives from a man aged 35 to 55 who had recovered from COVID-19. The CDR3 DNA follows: TGTGCCAGCAGTCCAGGGGGAGGCTACAATGAGCAGTTCTTC. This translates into CASSPGGGYNEQFF.